The 27 T cell receptor beta chains listed next were all sequenced from one sample in a study of blood T cells in healthy people across ages (dated by TCRdb to between 2014 and 2017). Receptor libraries were prepared by 5' RACE. Sequencing was performed on an Illumina HiSeq 2500. A second about 7 to 11 cycle PCR used a sample-barcoded 5' primer and a J-beta primer mix. The public reads were reprocessed in TCRdb via fastp at Q25 and MiXCR, keeping in-frame beta chains. Duplicate CDR3 protein sequences are folded into a single record with the most common DNA and genes. The sample data list about 730,000 distinct CDR3 sequences, and roughly 45% of these were observed just once. The ten largest clones take up 20% to 25% of the sample. The sample consisted of blood. The receptors were sampled from a woman aged 60 to 75 in good health.

This clonotype was observed a handful of times. V is TRBV29-1 and J is TRBJ1-1; maybe TRBD1 (5 bases). The V end was cut by 3 bases, the J end by 0 bases, with 14 bases between. Germline V gives CDR1 SQVTM, CDR2 ANQGSEA. CDR3 length equals 15 residues. CDR3 bases: TGCAGCGTTGAGTGGGGGGAAAGATTGAACACTGAAGCTTTCTTT. Encoded protein: CSVEWGERLNTEAFF.

The chain uses TRBV13 and TRBJ2-5; TRBD1 matches at 9 bases. The CDR3 is 18 amino acids. V lost 3 bases and J lost 2; bases outside the gene matches: 13. Germline CDR1 is PRHDT and CDR2 is FYEKMQ (reference sequence). The CDR3, as DNA: TGTGCCAGCAGCTTCAGAGTCTCCGGGACAGGGAGGCAAGAGACCCAGTACTTC. This gives the protein CASSFRVSGTGRQETQYF.

The V call is TRBV25-1, the J call TRBJ1-1; tentatively, D is TRBD1 (5 bases). Germline V gene lookup returns CDR1 MGHDK and CDR2 SYGVNS. The length of the CDR3 is 15 residues. V lost 7 bases and J lost 2, with 17 bases in between. CDR3 in amino acids: CASNRGDRANTEAFF. The DNA for the CDR3 is TGTGCCAGCAATAGAGGGGACCGAGCCAACACTGAAGCTTTCTTT.

The chain links TRBV19 to TRBJ2-1, with D possibly being TRBD2 (5 bases). The CDR3 loop spans 16 amino acids. In germline, CDR1 is LNHDA, CDR2 SQIVND (reference sequence). Trimming left V 4 bases short and J 0 bases short, with 13 bases between. The CDR3 sequence is CASSTPRVSSYNEQFF. The CDR3 DNA reads TGTGCCAGTAGTACCCCGAGGGTCAGCTCCTACAATGAGCAGTTCTTC.

The V gene is TRBV7-9, the J gene TRBJ2-2; no reliable D call. Germline-derived CDR1 and CDR2 are SEHNR and FQNEAQ (reference sequence). The V gene lost 1 base and the J gene lost 0 bases, with 6 bases spanning the gap. There are 15 residues in the CDR3. The CDR3, as DNA: TGTGCCAGCAGCTTAGTTTGGGCGAACACCGGGGAGCTGTTTTTT. This encodes CASSLVWANTGELFF.

In this sample, this clonotype turned up a few times. V is TRBV7-9 and J is TRBJ1-1; possible D gene TRBD1, 5 bases. V lost 2 bases and J 4 bases, leaving 11 bases between the germline ends. The germline CDR1 and CDR2 sequences are SEHNR and FQNEAQ (reference sequence). The CDR3 runs 14 residues. CDR3 DNA: TGTGCCAGCAGCTTATCCGGGGGTGGCACTGAAGCTTTCTTT. Protein sequence: CASSLSGGGTEAFF.

The table lists this clonotype with a few counts. The chain combines TRBV4-3 with TRBJ2-3, with 9 bases fitting TRBD2. Germline V gene lookup returns CDR1 LGHNA and CDR2 YSLEER. Unmatched junction bases numbered 4, after V lost 6 bases and J lost 0 bases. The CDR3 is 15 amino acids. CDR3 sequence reads: CASRRTSVSTDTQYF. In DNA form, the CDR3 reads TGCGCCAGCAGACGGACTAGCGTTAGCACAGATACGCAGTATTTT.

This clonotype was recorded many times. V usage is TRBV2 and J usage is TRBJ1-4; 7 bases agree with TRBD1. Germline lookup yields CDR1 SNHLY and CDR2 FYNNEI. J gave up 6 bases and V 6 bases, and 10 bases lay outside the gene matches. The CDR3 is 15 amino acids. CDR3 in DNA: TGTGCCAGCAGACCACAGGGGTCGGTCGATGAAAAACTGTTTTTT. Translation gives CASRPQGSVDEKLFF. The full variable domain, rest sourced from reference TRBV2 and TRBJ1-4, is EPEVTQTPSHQVTQMGQEVILRCVPISNHLYFYWYRQILGQKVEFLVSFYNNEISEKSEIFDDQFSVERPDGSNFTLKIRSTKLEDSAMYFCASRPQGSVDEKLFFGSGTQLSVL.

As regards this clonotype: A much larger clone differs by one base, so this may be a read error. The chain uses TRBV27 and TRBJ1-2; no firm D call. The germline CDR1 and CDR2 sequences are MNHEY and SMNVEV (reference sequence). This CDR3 has 14 residues. The CDR3 nucleotides are TGTGCCAGCAGTGTATCGAGAGCGGGCTATGGCTACACCTTC. As protein: CASSVSRAGYGYTF.

This clonotype was picked up a small number of times. The V call is TRBV12-3 or TRBV12-4, the J call TRBJ1-2, with 9 bases that match TRBD1. CDR3 length: 16 amino acids. V lost 5 bases, J lost 8 bases, and 15 bases stayed unmatched. CDR3 residues: CASSPLFGGTGYGYTF. CDR3 nucleotide sequence: TGTGCCAGCAGTCCGCTATTTGGCGGGACAGGGTACGGCTACACCTTC.

There are a few counts of this clonotype. The chain links TRBV4-3 to TRBJ2-3; the D gene is possibly TRBD2 (6 bases). This CDR3 has 17 amino acids. Germline V gene lookup returns CDR1 LGHNA and CDR2 YSLEER. The V and J ends lost 3 bases and 9 bases respectively, with 25 bases between them. CDR3 nucleotides: TGCGCCAGCAGCCACCTCGAAGGTATTGGAGGGTCCGACACGCAGTATTTT. Protein product: CASSHLEGIGGSDTQYF.

The chain uses TRBV9 and TRBJ2-3; TRBD1 matches 7 bases. The CDR3 covers 16 residues. V gave up 4 bases and J gave up 3 bases; unmatched junction bases: 11. Germline assignment: CDR1 SGDLS and CDR2 YYNGEE. CDR3 region: CASSPRSQGMTDTQYF. CDR3 sequence (DNA): TGTGCCAGCAGCCCACGGTCACAGGGGATGACAGATACGCAGTATTTT.

This clonotype came up once. This chain connects TRBV7-9 to TRBJ2-5; D may be TRBD2 (6 bases). Trimming cost V 1 base and J 11 bases, with 20 bases left between them. Per germline, CDR1 SEHNR and CDR2 FQNEAQ (reference sequence). CDR3 size: 15 residues. The CDR3 region is CASSLEGGTGNEQYF. For the CDR3, the DNA is TGTGCCAGCAGCTTAGAAGGCGGGACGGGGAATGAGCAGTACTTC.

The chain uses TRBV20-1 and TRBJ2-3, with D uncertain. The V end was cut by 4 bases, the J end by 8 bases, with 13 bases between. The CDR3 has 12 amino acids. Per the germline V gene, CDR1 is DFQATT and CDR2 is SNEGSKA (reference sequence). CDR3: CSATPLEGTQYF. As DNA, the CDR3 is TGCAGTGCTACCCCCCTTGAAGGTACGCAGTATTTT.

This clonotype was picked up many times. The rearrangement joins TRBV15 to TRBJ1-2; D call uncertain. The V and J ends lost 0 bases and 2 bases respectively, with 4 bases between them. CDR3 size: 13 residues. The V gene's germline CDR1 is LNHNV and CDR2 YYDKDF (reference sequence). This CDR3 is CATSRDQNYGYTF. Written as DNA, the CDR3 is TGTGCCACCAGCAGAGATCAGAACTATGGCTACACCTTC. The full variable domain, with the rest looked up from reference TRBV15 and TRBJ1-2, is DAMVIQNPRYQVTQFGKPVTLSCSQTLNHNVMYWYQQKSSQAPKLLFHYYDKDFNNEADTPDNFQSRRPNTSFCFLDIRSPGLGDTAMYLCATSRDQNYGYTFGSGTRLTVV.

For this clonotype: One end of the junction fails to match germline, which may point to a read error. The chain employs TRBV4-3 and TRBJ2-1; 10 bases map to TRBD2. CDR1 LGHNA and CDR2 YSLEER come from the germline V gene. The CDR3 extends over 15 amino acids. This chain's CDR3 is CASRQASGSLYEQFF. The CDR3 DNA follows: TGCGCCAGCAGACAAGCTAGCGGGAGCTTGTATGAGCAGTTCTTC.

J is TRBJ2-7 and V is TRBV12-3 or TRBV12-4, with 7 nucleotides matching TRBD1. Trimming at V came to 2 bases and at J to 2 bases, leaving 6 bases not matched to a gene. The CDR3 is 15 amino acids. The CDR3 nucleotides read TGTGCCAGCAGTTTAACGACAGGGACCCCCTACGAGCAGTACTTC. Translating it yields CASSLTTGTPYEQYF.

This clonotype was counted ten times or more. The rearrangement links TRBV29-1 to TRBJ2-7; D might be TRBD1 or TRBD2, each matching 5 bases. CDR3 length equals 12 residues. Trimming cost V 8 bases and J 0 bases, with 11 bases left between them. Germline V gene lookup returns CDR1 SQVTM and CDR2 ANQGSEA. The CDR3 region has the DNA TGCAGCTTCAGGGAGAGCTCCTACGAGCAGTACTTC. This encodes CSFRESSYEQYF.

This clonotype has at least ten counts. One end of the junction varies from germline; a read error may be responsible. The CDR3 sequence is CASSLDGYEQYF. Written as DNA, the CDR3 is TGCGCCAGCAGTTTGGACGGGTACGAGCAGTACTTC. J is TRBJ2-7 and V is TRBV5-1; D is undetermined. The CDR3 extends over 12 amino acids. The germline CDR1 and CDR2 sequences are SGHRS and YFSETQ. The variable domain in full, completed from reference TRBV5-1 and TRBJ2-7, reads KAGVTQTPRYLIKTRGQQVTLSCSPISGHRSVSWYQQTPGQGLQFLFEYFSETQRNKGNFPGRFSGRQFSNSRSEMNVSTLELGDSALYLCASSLDGYEQYFGPGTRLTVT.

Concerning this clonotype itself: This may come from a read error, since a much larger clone is one base off. CDR3 nucleotides: TGTGCCAGCAGTTTCCGGGAGATCTGCGAGCAGTACTTC. This encodes CASSFREICEQYF. The J gene is TRBJ2-5, the V gene TRBV12-3 or TRBV12-4, with a tentative D call TRBD2 (6 bases). The end of the DNA fits TRBJ2-7 better, so the J call may be wrong. The CDR3 has 13 residues.

The chain joins TRBV9 to TRBJ1-4; weak D call: TRBD1 (5 bases). The CDR3 sequence is 15 residues long. Germline CDR1 reads SGDLS; CDR2 reads YYNGEE. V lost 3 bases and J lost 0, with 9 bases in between. The CDR3 spells CASSADSPTNEKLFF. The CDR3 region has the DNA TGTGCCAGCAGCGCCGACAGTCCAACTAATGAAAAACTGTTTTTT.

The rearrangement links TRBV3-1 to TRBJ1-2; D is possibly TRBD1 (6 bases). The germline CDR1 and CDR2 sequences are LGHDT and YNNKEL (reference sequence). This CDR3 has 17 amino acids. V lost 2 bases to trimming and J lost 0 bases, with 16 bases between them. For the CDR3, the DNA is TGTGCCAGCAGCCAACGACAGGACCGATGGCCTAACTATGGCTACACCTTC. Its translation: CASSQRQDRWPNYGYTF.

The chain has TRBV20-1 and TRBJ1-2; 7 bases fit TRBD1. The CDR3 runs to 13 residues. The ends lost 5 bases at V and 4 bases at J; junction bases unmatched: 7. Per the germline V gene, CDR1 is DFQATT and CDR2 is SNEGSKA (reference sequence). CDR3 in DNA: TGCAGTGCTCGGACCGGGACAGCCTATGGCTACACCTTC. Encoded protein: CSARTGTAYGYTF.

The chain uses TRBV4-2 and TRBJ1-4, with D possibly being TRBD1 (6 bases). Trimming cost V 4 bases and J 6 bases, with 12 bases left between them. The CDR3 contains 14 residues. CDR1 and CDR2 from the germline V gene are LGHNA and YNFKEQ. CDR3 protein: CASSPREGDEKLFF. DNA for the CDR3: TGTGCCAGCAGCCCCCGGGAGGGGGATGAAAAACTGTTTTTT.

V usage is TRBV20-1 and J usage is TRBJ2-3; 7 bases are shared with TRBD2. This CDR3 contains 15 residues. V gave up 1 base and J gave up 2 bases; unmatched junction bases: 6. CDR1 is DFQATT, CDR2 SNEGSKA, per germline (reference sequence). CDR3 coding DNA: TGCAGTGCTAGAGGCGGGGGTTACGCCACAGATACGCAGTATTTT. Translation gives CSARGGGYATDTQYF.

The sample holds many counts of this clonotype. The DNA of the CDR3 is TGTGCCAGCAGCTTCAGACTAGCGGGCACAGATACGCAGTATTTT. Its translation is CASSFRLAGTDTQYF. The gene calls are TRBV4-2 and TRBJ2-3; TRBD2 agrees at 9 bases. Germline V lookup: CDR1 LGHNA, CDR2 YNFKEQ. V lost 5 bases, J lost 1 base, and 4 bases stayed unmatched. The CDR3 runs 15 residues.

The sample holds a few counts of this clonotype. This chain connects TRBV7-2 to TRBJ2-5; tentative D call: TRBD1 (6 bases). Germline V gene data show CDR1 as SGHTA and CDR2 as FQGNSA. With 2 bases removed from V and 0 bases from J, the gap between germline ends came to 19 bases. The CDR3 extends over 18 amino acids. DNA of the CDR3: TGTGCCAGCAGCTTATTTTCAGGGGATCGGATTGACCAAGAGACCCAGTACTTC. It translates to CASSLFSGDRIDQETQYF.